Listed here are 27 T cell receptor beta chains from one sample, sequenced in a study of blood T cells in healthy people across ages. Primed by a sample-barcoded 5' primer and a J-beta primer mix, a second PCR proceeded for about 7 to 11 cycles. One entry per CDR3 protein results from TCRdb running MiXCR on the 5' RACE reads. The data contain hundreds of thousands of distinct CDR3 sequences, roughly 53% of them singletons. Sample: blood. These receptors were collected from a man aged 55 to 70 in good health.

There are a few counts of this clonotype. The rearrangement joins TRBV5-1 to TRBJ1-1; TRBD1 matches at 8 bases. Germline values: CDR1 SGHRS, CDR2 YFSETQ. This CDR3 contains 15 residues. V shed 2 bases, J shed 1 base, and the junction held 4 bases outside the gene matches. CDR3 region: CASSFLDRGNTEAFF. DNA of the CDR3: TGCGCCAGCAGCTTTTTAGACAGGGGGAACACTGAAGCTTTCTTT.

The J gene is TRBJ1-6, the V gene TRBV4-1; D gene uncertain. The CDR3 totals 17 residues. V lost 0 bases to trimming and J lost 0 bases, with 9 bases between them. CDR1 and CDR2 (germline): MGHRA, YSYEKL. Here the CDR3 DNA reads TGCGCCAGCAGCCAAGATCCGGAGAGCTCCTATAATTCACCCCTCCACTTT. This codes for CASSQDPESSYNSPLHF.

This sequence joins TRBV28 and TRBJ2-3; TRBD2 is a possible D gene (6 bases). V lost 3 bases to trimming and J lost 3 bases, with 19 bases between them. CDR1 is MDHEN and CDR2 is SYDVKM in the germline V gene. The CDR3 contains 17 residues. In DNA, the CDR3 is TGTGCCAGCAGTTTTTTCGGGGGTAGCCTGGCGACAGATACGCAGTATTTT. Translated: CASSFFGGSLATDTQYF.

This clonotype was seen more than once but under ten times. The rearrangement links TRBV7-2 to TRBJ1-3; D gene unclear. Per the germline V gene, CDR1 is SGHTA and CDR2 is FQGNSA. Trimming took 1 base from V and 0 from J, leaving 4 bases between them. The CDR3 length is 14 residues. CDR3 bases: TGTGCCAGCAGCTTAGACAGCTCTGGAAACACCATATATTTT. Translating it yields CASSLDSSGNTIYF.

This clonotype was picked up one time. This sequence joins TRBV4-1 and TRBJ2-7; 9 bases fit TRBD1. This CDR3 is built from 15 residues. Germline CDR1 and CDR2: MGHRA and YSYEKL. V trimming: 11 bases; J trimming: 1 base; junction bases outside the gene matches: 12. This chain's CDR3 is CASSRDRALSYEQYF. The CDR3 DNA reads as TGCGCCTCATCCCGGGACAGGGCCCTGTCCTACGAGCAGTACTTC.

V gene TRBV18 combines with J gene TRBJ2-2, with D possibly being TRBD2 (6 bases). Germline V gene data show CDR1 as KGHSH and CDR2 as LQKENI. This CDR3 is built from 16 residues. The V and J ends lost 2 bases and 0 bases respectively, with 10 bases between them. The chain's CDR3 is CASSPVGTANTGELFF. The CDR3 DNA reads TGTGCCAGCTCACCAGTTGGGACTGCGAACACCGGGGAGCTGTTTTTT.

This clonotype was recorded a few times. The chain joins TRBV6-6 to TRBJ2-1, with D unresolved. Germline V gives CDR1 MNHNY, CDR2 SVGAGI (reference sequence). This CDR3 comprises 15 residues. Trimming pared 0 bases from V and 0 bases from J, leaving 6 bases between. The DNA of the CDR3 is TGTGCCAGCAGTTACTCAGTGAGCTCCTACAATGAGCAGTTCTTC. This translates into CASSYSVSSYNEQFF.

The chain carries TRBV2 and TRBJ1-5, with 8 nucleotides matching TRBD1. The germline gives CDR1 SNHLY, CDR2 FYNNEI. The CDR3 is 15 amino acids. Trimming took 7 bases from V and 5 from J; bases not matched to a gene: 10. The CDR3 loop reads CASTETGGDDQPQHF. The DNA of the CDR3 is TGTGCCAGCACCGAAACAGGGGGAGACGATCAGCCCCAGCATTTT.

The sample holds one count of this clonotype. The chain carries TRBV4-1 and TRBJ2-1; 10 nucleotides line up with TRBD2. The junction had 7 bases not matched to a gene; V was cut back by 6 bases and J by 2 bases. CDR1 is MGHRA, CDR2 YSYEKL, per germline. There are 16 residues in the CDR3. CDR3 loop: CASRDLSGGAYNEQFF. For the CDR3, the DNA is TGCGCCAGCAGGGACCTAAGCGGGGGGGCCTACAATGAGCAGTTCTTC.

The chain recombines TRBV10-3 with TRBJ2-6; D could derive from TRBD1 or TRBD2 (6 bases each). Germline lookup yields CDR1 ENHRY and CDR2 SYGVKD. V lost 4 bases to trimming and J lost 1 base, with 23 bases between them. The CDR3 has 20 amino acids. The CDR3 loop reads CAISGPRRGGPYSGANVLTF. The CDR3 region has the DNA TGTGCCATCAGTGGACCTCGAAGAGGGGGGCCTTATTCTGGGGCCAACGTCCTGACTTTC.

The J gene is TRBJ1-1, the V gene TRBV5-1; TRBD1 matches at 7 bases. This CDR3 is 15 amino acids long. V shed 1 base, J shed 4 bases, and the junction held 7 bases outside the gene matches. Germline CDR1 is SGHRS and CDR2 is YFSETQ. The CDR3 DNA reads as TGCGCCAGCAGCTTGTTGGCAGGGGGGAGCACTGAAGCTTTCTTT. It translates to CASSLLAGGSTEAFF.

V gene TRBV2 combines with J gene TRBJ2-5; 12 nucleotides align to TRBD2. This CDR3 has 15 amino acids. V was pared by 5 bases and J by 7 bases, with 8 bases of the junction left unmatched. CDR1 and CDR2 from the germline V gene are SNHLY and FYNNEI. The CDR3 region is CASSSRTSGVGTQYF. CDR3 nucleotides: TGTGCCAGCAGTTCGCGGACTAGCGGGGTAGGGACCCAGTACTTC. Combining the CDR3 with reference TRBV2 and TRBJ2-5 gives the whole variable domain EPEVTQTPSHQVTQMGQEVILRCVPISNHLYFYWYRQILGQKVEFLVSFYNNEISEKSEIFDDQFSVERPDGSNFTLKIRSTKLEDSAMYFCASSSRTSGVGTQYFGPGTRLLVL.

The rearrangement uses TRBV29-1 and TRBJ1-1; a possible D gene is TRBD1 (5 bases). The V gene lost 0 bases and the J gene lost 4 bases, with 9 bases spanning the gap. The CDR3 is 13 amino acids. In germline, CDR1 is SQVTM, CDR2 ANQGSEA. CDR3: CSVEDGTGTEAFF. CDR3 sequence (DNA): TGCAGCGTTGAAGATGGGACTGGCACTGAAGCTTTCTTT.

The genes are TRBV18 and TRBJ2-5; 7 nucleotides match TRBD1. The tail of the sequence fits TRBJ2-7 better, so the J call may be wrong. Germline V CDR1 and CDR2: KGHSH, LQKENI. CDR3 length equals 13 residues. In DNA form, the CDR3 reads TGTGCCAGCTCACCACGACAGGGCGACGAGCAGTACTTC. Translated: CASSPRQGDEQYF.

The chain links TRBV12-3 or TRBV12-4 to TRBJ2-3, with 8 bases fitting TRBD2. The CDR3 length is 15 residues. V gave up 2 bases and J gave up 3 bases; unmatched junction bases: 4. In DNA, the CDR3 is TGTGCCAGCAGTTTAATAGCGGGGTTGACAGATACGCAGTATTTT. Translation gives CASSLIAGLTDTQYF.

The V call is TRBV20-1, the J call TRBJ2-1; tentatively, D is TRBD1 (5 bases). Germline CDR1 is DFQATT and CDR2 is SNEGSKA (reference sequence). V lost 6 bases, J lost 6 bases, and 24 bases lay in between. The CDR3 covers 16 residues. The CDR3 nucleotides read TGCAGTGCGCAAGGAAGCGACAGCAAGGGGCTCAATGAGCAGTTCTTC. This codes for CSAQGSDSKGLNEQFF.

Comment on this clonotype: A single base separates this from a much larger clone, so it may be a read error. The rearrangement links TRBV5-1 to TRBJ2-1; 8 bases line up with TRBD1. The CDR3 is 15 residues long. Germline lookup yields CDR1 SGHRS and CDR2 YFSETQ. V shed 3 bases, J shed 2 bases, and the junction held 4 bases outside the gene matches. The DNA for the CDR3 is TGCGCCAGCAGCTGGGCACAGGGGGCCTACAATGAGCAGTTCTTC. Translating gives CASSWAQGAYNEQFF.

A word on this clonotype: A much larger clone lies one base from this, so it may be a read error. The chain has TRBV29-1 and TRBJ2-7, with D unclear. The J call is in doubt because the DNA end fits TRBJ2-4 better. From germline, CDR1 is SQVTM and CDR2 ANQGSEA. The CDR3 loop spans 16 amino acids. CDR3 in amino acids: CGATASVLLAKNIQYF. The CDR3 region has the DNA TGCGGCGCAACAGCTTCGGTTCTTTTAGCCAAAAACATTCAGTACTTC.

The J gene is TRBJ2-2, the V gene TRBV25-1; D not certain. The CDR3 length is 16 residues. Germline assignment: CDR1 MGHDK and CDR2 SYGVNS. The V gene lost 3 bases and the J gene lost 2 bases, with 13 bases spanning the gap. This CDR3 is CASSDGRTSNTGELFF. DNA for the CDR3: TGTGCCAGCAGTGATGGTAGGACCTCCAACACCGGGGAGCTGTTTTTT.

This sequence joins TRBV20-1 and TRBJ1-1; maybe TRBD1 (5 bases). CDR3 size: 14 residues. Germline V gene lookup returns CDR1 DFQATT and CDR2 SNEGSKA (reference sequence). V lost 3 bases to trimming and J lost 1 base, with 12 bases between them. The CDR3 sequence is CSASLGASNTEAFF. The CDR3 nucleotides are TGCAGTGCTAGCTTAGGGGCCTCGAACACTGAAGCTTTCTTT.

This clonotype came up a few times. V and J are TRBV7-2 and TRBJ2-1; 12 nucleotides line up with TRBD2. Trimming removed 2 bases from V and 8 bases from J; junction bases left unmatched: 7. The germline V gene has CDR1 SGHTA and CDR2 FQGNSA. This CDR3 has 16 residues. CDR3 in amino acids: CASSLSLAGGIDEQFF. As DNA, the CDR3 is TGTGCCAGCAGCTTATCGCTAGCGGGGGGGATTGATGAGCAGTTCTTC. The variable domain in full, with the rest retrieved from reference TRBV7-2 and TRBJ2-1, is GAGVSQSPSNKVTEKGKDVELRCDPISGHTALYWYRQSLGQGLEFLIYFQGNSAPDKSGLPSDRFSAERTGGSVSTLTIQRTQQEDSAVYLCASSLSLAGGIDEQFFGPGTRLTVL.

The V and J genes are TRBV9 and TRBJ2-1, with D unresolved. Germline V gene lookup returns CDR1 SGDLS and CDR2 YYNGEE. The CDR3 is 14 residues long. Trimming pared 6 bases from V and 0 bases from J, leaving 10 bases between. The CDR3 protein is CASTPRSSYNEQFF. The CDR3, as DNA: TGTGCCAGCACCCCACGGAGCTCCTACAATGAGCAGTTCTTC.

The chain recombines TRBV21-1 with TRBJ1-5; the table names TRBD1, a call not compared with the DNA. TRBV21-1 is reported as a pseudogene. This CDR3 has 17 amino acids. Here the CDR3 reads CASRGTKLTDSNQPQHF. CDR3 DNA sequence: TGTGCCAGCAGGGGAACAAAGCTGACAGACAGCAATCAGCCCCAGCATTTT.

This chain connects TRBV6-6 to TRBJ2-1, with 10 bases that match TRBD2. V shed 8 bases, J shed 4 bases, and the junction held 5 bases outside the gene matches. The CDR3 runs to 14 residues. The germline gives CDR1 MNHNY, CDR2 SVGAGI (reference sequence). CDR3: CASQSGGVYNEQFF. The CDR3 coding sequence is TGTGCCAGCCAAAGCGGGGGGGTTTACAATGAGCAGTTCTTC.

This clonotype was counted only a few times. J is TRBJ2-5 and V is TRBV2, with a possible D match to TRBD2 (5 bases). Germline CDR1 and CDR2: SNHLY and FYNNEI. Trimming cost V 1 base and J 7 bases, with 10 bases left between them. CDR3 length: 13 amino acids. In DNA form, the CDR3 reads TGTGCCAGCAGTGAAGGAGGGTCGCGGACCCAGTACTTC. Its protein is CASSEGGSRTQYF. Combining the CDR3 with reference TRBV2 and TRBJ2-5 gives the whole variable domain EPEVTQTPSHQVTQMGQEVILRCVPISNHLYFYWYRQILGQKVEFLVSFYNNEISEKSEIFDDQFSVERPDGSNFTLKIRSTKLEDSAMYFCASSEGGSRTQYFGPGTRLLVL.

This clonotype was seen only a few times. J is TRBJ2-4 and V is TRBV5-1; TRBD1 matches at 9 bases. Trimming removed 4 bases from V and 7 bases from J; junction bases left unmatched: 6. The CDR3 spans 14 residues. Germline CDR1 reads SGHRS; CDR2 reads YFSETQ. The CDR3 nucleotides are TGCGCCAGCAGCCCGGGGACAGGGATGAACATTCAGTACTTC. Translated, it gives CASSPGTGMNIQYF.

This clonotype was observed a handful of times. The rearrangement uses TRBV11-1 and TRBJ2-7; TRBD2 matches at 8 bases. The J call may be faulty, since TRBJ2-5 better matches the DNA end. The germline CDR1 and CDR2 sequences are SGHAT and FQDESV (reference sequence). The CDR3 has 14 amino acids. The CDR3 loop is CASSSGPGGETQYF. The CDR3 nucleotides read TGTGCCAGCAGCTCCGGACCGGGGGGGGAGACCCAGTACTTC.